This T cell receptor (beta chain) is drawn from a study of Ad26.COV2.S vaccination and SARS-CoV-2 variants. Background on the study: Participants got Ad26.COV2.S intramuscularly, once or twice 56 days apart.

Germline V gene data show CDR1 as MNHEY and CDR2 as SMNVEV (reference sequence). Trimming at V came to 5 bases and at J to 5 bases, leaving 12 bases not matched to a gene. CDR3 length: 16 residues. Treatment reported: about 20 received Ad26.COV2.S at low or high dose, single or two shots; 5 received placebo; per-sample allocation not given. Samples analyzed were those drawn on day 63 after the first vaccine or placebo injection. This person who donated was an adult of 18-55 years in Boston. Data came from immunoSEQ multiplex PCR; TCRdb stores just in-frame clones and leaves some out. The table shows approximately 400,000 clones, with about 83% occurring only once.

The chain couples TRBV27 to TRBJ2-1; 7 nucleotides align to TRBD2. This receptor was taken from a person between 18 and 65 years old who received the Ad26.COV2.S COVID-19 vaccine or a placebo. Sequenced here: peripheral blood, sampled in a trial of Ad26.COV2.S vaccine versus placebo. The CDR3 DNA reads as TGTGCCAGCAGTAAGTTTAGGGAGGGACTCGACAATGAGCAGTTCTTC. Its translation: CASSKFREGLDNEQFF.